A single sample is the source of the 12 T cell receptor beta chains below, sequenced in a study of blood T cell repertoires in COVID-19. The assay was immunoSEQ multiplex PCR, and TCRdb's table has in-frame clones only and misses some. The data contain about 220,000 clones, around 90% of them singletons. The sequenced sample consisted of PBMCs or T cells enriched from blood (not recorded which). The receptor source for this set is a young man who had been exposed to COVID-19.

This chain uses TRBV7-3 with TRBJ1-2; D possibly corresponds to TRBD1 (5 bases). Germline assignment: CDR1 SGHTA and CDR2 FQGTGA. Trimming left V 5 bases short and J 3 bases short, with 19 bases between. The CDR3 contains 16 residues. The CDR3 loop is CASSLSGGTADYGYTF. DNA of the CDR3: TGTGCCAGCAGCCTATCGGGGGGTACGGCGGACTATGGCTACACCTTC.

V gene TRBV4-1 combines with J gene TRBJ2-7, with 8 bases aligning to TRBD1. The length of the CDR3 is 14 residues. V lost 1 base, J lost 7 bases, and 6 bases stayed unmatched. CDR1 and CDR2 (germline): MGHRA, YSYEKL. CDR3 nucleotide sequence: TGCGCCAGCAGCCAAGTGACAGGGGTGAGGGAGCAGTACTTC. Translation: CASSQVTGVREQYF.

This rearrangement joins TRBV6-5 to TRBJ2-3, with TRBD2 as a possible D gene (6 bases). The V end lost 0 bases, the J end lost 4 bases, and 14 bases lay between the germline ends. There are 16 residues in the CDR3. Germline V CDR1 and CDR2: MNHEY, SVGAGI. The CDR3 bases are TGTGCCAGCAGTTACTCCGGGACTGGGCTCCCAGATACGCAGTATTTT. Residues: CASSYSGTGLPDTQYF.

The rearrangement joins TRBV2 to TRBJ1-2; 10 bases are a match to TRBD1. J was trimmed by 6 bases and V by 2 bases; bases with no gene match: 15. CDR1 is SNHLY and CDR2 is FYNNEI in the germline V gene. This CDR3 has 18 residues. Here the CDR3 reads CASSELRGQGGTRDGYTF. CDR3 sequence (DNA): TGTGCCAGCAGTGAACTTCGTGGACAGGGGGGAACCAGAGATGGCTACACCTTC.

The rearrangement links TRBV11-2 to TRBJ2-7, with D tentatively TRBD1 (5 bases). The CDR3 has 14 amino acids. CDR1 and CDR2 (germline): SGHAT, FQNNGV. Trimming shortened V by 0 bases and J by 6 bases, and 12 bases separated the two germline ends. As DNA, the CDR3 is TGTGCCAGCAGCTTAGACCCAGGGTATCTCGAGCAGTACTTC. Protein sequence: CASSLDPGYLEQYF. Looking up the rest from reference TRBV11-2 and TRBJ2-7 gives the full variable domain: EAGVAQSPRYKIIEKRQSVAFWCNPISGHATLYWYQQILGQGPKLLIQFQNNGVVDDSQLPKDRFSAERLKGVDSTLKIQPAKLEDSAVYLCASSLDPGYLEQYFGPGTRLTVT.

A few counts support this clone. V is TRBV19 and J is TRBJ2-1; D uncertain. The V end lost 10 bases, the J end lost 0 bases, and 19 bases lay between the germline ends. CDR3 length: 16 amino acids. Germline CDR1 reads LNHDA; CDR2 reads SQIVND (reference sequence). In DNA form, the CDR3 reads TGTGCCACCCGAGCGCTGGCTCCCAGCTCCTACAATGAGCAGTTCTTC. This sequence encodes CATRALAPSSYNEQFF.

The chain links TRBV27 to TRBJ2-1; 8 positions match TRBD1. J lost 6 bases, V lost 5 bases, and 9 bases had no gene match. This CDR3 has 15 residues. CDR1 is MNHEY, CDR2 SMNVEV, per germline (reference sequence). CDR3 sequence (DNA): TGTGCCAGCAGTACCCGGACAGGGCTGGGCAATGAGCAGTTCTTC. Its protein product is CASSTRTGLGNEQFF.

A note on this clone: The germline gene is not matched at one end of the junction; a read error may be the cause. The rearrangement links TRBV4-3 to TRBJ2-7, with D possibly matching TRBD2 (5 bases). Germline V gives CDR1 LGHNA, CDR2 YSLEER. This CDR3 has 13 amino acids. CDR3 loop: CASSLELATPLGF. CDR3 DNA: TGCGCCAGCAGCCTTGAGCTAGCCACTCCTTTGGGCTTC.

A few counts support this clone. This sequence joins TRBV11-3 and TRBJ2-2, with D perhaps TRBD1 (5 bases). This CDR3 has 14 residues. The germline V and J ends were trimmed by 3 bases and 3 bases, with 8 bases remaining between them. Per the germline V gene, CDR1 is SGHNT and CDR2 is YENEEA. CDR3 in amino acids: CASSFDRYTGELFF. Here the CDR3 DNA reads TGTGCCAGCAGCTTCGACAGATACACCGGGGAGCTGTTTTTT.

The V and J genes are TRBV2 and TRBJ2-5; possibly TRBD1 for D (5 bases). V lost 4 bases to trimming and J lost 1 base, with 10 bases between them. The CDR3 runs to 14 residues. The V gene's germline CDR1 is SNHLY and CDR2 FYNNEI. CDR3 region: CASSGVRAQETQYF. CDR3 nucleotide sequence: TGTGCCAGCAGTGGGGTCAGGGCCCAAGAGACCCAGTACTTC.

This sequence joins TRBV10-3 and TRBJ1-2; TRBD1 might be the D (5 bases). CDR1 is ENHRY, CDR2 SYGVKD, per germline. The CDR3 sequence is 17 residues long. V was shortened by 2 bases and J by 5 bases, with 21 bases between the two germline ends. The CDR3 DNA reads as TGTGCCATCAGTGAGCCCTCCCAGGGCCCTAAGGGATATGGCTACACCTTC. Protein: CAISEPSQGPKGYGYTF.

CDR3 sequence reads: CASSLETTGGPQHF. The CDR3 DNA sequence: TGTGCCAGCAGCTTAGAGACCACAGGGGGGCCCCAGCATTTT. The chain is built from TRBV7-2 and TRBJ1-5; 8 nucleotides agree with TRBD1. Losses at the gene ends were 1 base for V and 9 bases for J; bases not matched to a gene: 5. The germline gives CDR1 SGHTA, CDR2 FQGNSA. The CDR3 runs to 14 residues.